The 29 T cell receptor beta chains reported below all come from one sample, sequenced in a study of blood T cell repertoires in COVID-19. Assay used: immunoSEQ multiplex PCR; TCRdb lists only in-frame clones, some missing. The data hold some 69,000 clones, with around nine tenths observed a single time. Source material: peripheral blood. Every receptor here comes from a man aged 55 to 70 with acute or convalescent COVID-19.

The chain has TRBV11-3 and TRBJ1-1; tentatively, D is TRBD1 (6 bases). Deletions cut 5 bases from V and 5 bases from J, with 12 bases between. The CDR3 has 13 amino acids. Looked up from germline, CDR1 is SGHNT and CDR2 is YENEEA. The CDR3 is CASSGGSWTEAFF. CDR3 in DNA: TGTGCCAGCAGCGGGGGCTCATGGACTGAAGCTTTCTTT. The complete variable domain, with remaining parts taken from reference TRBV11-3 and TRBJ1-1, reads EAGVVQSPRYKIIEKKQPVAFWCNPISGHNTLYWYLQNLGQGPELLIRYENEEAVDDSQLPKDRFSAERLKGVDSTLKIQPAELGDSAVYLCASSGGSWTEAFFGQGTRLTVV.

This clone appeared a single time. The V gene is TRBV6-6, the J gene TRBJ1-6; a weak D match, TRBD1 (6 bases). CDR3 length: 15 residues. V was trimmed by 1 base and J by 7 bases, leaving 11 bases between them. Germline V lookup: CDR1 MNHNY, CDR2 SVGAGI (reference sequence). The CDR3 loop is CASSYYGQQNSPLHF. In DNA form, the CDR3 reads TGTGCCAGCAGTTACTATGGACAGCAAAATTCACCCCTCCACTTT.

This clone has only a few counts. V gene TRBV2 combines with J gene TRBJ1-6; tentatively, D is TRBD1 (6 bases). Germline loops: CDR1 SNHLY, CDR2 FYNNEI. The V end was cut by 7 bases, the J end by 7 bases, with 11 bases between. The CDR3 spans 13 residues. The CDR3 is CASTGATNSPLHF. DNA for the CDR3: TGTGCCAGCACAGGGGCCACAAATTCACCCCTCCACTTT. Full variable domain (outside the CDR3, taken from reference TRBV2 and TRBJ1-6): EPEVTQTPSHQVTQMGQEVILRCVPISNHLYFYWYRQILGQKVEFLVSFYNNEISEKSEIFDDQFSVERPDGSNFTLKIRSTKLEDSAMYFCASTGATNSPLHFGNGTRLTVT.

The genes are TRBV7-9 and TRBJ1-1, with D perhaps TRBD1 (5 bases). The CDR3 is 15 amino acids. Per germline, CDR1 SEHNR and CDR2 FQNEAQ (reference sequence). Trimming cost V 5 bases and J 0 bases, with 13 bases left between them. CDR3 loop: CASSPQGGVNTEAFF. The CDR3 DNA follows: TGTGCCAGCAGCCCCCAGGGAGGGGTGAACACTGAAGCTTTCTTT.

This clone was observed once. As DNA, the CDR3 is TGTGCCTGGAGTGTACGACAGGGGGGCTACAATGAGCAGTTCTTC. It encodes CAWSVRQGGYNEQFF. This chain links TRBV30 with TRBJ2-1; TRBD1 matches 9 bases. The CDR3 is 15 amino acids. Trimming took 0 bases from V and 3 from J; bases not matched to a gene: 3. In germline, CDR1 is GTSNPN, CDR2 SVGIG (reference sequence).

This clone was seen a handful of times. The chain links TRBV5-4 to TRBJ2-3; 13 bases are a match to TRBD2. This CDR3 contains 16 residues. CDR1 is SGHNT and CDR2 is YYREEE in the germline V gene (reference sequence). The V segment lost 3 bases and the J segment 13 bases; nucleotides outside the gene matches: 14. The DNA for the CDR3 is TGTGCCAGCAGCTATGAAGCCCGACTAGCGGGGGGTTCGAAGTATTTT. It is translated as CASSYEARLAGGSKYF. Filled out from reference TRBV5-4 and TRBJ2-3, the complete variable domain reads ETGVTQSPTHLIKTRGQQVTLRCSSQSGHNTVSWYQQALGQGPQFIFQYYREEENGRGNFPPRFSGLQFPNYSSELNVNALELDDSALYLCASSYEARLAGGSKYFGPGTRLTVL.

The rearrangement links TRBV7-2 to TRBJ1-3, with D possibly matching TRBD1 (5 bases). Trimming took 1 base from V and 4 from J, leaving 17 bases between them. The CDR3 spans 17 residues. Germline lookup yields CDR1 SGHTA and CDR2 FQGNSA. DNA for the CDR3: TGTGCCAGCAGCTTAGTGGGAGGGGCAGGGAAAGGAAACACCATATATTTT. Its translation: CASSLVGGAGKGNTIYF.

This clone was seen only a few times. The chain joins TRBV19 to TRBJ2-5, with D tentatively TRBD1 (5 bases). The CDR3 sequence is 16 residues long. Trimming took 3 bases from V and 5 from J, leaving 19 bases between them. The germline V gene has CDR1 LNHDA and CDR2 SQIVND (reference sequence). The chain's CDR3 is CASSISAQGPQETQYF. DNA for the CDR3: TGTGCCAGTAGTATCTCGGCGCAGGGCCCTCAGGAGACCCAGTACTTC.

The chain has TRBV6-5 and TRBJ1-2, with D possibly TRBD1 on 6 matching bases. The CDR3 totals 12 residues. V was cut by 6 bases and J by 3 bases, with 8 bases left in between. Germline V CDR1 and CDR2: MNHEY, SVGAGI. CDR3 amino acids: CASRGTYYGYTF. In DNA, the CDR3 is TGTGCCAGCAGAGGGACATACTATGGCTACACCTTC.

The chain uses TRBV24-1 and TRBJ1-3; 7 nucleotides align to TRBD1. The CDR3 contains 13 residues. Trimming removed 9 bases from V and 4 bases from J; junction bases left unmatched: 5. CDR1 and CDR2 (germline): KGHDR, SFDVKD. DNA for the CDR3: TGTGCCACCCCTTCGGACAGGGGAAACACCATATATTTT. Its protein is CATPSDRGNTIYF.

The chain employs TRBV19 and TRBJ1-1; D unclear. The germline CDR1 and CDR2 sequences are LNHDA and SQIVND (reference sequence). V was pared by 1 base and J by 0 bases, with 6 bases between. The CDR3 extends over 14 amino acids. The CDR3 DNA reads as TGTGCCAGTAGTATAGGTACAGTGAACACTGAAGCTTTCTTT. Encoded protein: CASSIGTVNTEAFF.

The CDR3 sequence is CAWSRDYGYTF. CDR3 DNA sequence: TGTGCCTGGAGTCGGGACTATGGCTACACCTTC. V gene TRBV30 combines with J gene TRBJ1-2; no clear D. The V gene's germline CDR1 is GTSNPN and CDR2 SVGIG (reference sequence). V dropped 2 bases and J dropped 3 bases, with 4 bases sitting between them. The CDR3 consists of 11 residues.

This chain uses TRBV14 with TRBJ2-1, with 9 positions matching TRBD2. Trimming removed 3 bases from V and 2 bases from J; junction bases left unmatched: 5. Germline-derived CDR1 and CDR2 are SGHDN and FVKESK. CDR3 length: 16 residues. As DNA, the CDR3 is TGTGCCAGCAGCCATGGTCCTAGCGGGGCCTACAATGAGCAGTTCTTC. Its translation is CASSHGPSGAYNEQFF. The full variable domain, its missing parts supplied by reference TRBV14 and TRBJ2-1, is EAGVTQFPSHSVIEKGQTVTLRCDPISGHDNLYWYRRVMGKEIKFLLHFVKESKQDESGMPNNRFLAERTGGTYSTLKVQPAELEDSGVYFCASSHGPSGAYNEQFFGPGTRLTVL.

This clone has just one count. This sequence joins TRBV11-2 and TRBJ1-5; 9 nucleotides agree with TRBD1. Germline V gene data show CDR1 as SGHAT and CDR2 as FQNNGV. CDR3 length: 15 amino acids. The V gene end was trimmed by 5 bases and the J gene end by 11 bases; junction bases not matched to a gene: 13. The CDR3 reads CASSRDRENVWSQHF. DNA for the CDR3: TGTGCCAGCAGCCGGGACAGGGAAAATGTTTGGTCCCAGCATTTT.

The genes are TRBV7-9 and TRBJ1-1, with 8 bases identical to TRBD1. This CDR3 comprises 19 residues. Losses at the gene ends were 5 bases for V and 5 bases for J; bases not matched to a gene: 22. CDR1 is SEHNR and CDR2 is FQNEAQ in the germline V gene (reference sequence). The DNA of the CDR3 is TGTGCCAGCAGCGCCGGGACAGGAAGCCCCCAGGCTCTTAAAACTGAAGCTTTCTTT. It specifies CASSAGTGSPQALKTEAFF.

CDR3 loop: CASSPDTGIINSPLHF. CDR3 in DNA: TGTGCCAGCAGCCCAGACACAGGGATCATTAATTCACCCCTCCACTTT. The chain recombines TRBV7-9 with TRBJ1-6, with TRBD1 as a possible D gene (6 bases). The CDR3 runs to 16 residues. Trimming removed 5 bases from V and 6 bases from J, with 17 bases in between. CDR1 is SEHNR and CDR2 is FQNEAQ in the germline V gene (reference sequence).

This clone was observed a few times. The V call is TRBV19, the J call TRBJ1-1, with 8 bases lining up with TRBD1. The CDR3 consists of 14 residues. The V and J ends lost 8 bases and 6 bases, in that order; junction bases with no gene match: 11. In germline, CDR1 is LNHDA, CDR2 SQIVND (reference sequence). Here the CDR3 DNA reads TGTGCCAGTGTCAAGACAGGGGATACGGCTGAAGCTTTCTTT. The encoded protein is CASVKTGDTAEAFF.

CDR3 sequence: CSAGGLAGGSNEQFF. The CDR3 bases are TGCAGTGCTGGTGGACTAGCGGGGGGAAGCAATGAGCAGTTCTTC. The chain combines TRBV20-1 with TRBJ2-1, with 14 positions matching TRBD2. With V trimmed by 5 bases and J by 6 bases, 6 bases remained unmatched. The CDR3 is 15 amino acids. From germline, CDR1 is DFQATT and CDR2 SNEGSKA (reference sequence).

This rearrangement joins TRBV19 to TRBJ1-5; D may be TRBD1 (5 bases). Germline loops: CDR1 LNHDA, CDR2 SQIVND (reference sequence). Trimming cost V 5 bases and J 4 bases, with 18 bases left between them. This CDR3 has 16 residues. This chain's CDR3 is CASSAGAQGFNQPQHF. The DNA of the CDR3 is TGTGCCAGTAGTGCCGGCGCCCAGGGTTTTAATCAGCCCCAGCATTTT.

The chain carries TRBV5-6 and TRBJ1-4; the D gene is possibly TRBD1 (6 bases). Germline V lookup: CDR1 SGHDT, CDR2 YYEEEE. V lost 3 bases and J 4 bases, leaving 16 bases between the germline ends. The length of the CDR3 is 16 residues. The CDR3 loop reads CASSSKGQSRNEKLFF. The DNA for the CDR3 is TGTGCCAGCAGCTCCAAAGGACAGAGCCGTAATGAAAAACTGTTTTTT. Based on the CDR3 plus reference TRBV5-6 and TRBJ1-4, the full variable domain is DAGVTQSPTHLIKTRGQQVTLRCSPKSGHDTVSWYQQALGQGPQFIFQYYEEEERQRGNFPDRFSGHQFPNYSSELNVNALLLGDSALYLCASSSKGQSRNEKLFFGSGTQLSVL.

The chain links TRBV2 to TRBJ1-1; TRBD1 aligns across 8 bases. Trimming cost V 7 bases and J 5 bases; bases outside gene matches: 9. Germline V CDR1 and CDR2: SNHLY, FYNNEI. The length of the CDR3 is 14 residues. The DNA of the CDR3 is TGTGCCAGCACTGGACAGGGAAGGGGGACTGAAGCTTTCTTT. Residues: CASTGQGRGTEAFF. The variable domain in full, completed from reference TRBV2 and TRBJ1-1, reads EPEVTQTPSHQVTQMGQEVILRCVPISNHLYFYWYRQILGQKVEFLVSFYNNEISEKSEIFDDQFSVERPDGSNFTLKIRSTKLEDSAMYFCASTGQGRGTEAFFGQGTRLTVV.

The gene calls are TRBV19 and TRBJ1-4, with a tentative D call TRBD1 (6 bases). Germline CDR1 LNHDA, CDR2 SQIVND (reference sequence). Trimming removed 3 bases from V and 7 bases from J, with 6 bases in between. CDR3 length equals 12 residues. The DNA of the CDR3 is TGTGCCAGTAGTATCAGGGGTGAAAAACTGTTTTTT. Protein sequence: CASSIRGEKLFF.

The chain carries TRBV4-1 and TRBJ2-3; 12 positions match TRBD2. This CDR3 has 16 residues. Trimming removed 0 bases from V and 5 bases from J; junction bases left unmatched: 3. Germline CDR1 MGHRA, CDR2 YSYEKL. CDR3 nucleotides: TGCGCCAGCAGCCAAGATTCTAGCGGGGGGGAAGATACGCAGTATTTT. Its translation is CASSQDSSGGEDTQYF.

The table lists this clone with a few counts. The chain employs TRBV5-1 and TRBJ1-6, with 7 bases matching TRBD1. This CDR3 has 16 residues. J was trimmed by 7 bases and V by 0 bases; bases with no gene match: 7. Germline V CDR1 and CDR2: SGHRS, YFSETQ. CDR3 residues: CASSLEVGGANSPLHF. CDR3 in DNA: TGCGCCAGCAGCTTGGAAGTAGGGGGCGCGAATTCACCCCTCCACTTT.

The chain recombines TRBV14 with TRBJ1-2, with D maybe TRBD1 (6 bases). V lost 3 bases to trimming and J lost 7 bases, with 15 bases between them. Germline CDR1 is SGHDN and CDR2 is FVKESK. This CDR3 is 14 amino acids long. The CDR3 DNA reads TGTGCCAGCAGCCAGGTACAGGGAATAAGTGGCTACACCTTC. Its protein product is CASSQVQGISGYTF.

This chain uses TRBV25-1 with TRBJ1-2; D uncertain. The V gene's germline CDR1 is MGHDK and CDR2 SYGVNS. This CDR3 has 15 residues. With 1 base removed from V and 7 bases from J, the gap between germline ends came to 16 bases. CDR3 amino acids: CASSEFRSQGGGYTF. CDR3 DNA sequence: TGTGCCAGCAGTGAATTCCGCAGTCAAGGAGGTGGCTACACCTTC.

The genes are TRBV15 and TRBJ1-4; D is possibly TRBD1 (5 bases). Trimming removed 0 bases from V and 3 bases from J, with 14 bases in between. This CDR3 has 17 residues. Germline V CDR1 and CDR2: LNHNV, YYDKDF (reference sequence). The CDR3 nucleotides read TGTGCCACCAGCAGAGATCTCAAGGGGTTAGCTAATGAAAAACTGTTTTTT. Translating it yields CATSRDLKGLANEKLFF.

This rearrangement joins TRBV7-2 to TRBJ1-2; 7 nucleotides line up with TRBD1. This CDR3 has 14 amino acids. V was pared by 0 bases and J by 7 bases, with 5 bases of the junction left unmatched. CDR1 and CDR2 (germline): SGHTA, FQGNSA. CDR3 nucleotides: TGTGCCAGCAGCTTAGCAGGGGGCGCCTCTGGCTACACCTTC. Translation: CASSLAGGASGYTF.

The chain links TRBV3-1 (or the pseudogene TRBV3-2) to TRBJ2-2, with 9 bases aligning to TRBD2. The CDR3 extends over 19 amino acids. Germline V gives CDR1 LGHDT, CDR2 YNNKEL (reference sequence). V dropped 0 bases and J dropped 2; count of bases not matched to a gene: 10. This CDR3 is CASSQDLGAGGPNTGELFF. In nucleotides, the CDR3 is TGTGCCAGCAGCCAAGATCTTGGAGCGGGGGGCCCAAACACCGGGGAGCTGTTTTTT.